This T cell receptor (beta chain) was identified in a study of blood T cell repertoires in COVID-19. Whole-study context: Acute and convalescent COVID-19 specimens originated in the United States, Italy and Spain. From T cells, B-cell-depleted T cells, or PBMCs came the material, which was cDNA or gDNA.

The CDR3 has 15 amino acids. Looked up from germline, CDR1 is SGHRS and CDR2 is YFSETQ. With V trimmed by 4 bases and J by 4 bases, 10 bases remained unmatched. As handled by the study authors: Quantification of nucleated cells was approximated via reference gene primer amplification. Method: immunoSEQ multiplex PCR; TCRdb's copy keeps in-frame clones and lacks some. D and trimming were read from the DNA, whereas the V and J calls and clone size are those reported in that table. The data hold tens of thousands of clones, with roughly 78% observed a single time. The sample comprised peripheral blood. The receptor was isolated from a human donor in a cohort sampled during active COVID-19. This rearrangement joins TRBV5-1 to TRBJ1-2, with 7 positions matching TRBD1. This CDR3 reads CASSASGGVGYGYTF. The CDR3 coding sequence is TGCGCCAGCAGCGCTTCAGGGGGAGTCGGCTATGGCTACACCTTC.